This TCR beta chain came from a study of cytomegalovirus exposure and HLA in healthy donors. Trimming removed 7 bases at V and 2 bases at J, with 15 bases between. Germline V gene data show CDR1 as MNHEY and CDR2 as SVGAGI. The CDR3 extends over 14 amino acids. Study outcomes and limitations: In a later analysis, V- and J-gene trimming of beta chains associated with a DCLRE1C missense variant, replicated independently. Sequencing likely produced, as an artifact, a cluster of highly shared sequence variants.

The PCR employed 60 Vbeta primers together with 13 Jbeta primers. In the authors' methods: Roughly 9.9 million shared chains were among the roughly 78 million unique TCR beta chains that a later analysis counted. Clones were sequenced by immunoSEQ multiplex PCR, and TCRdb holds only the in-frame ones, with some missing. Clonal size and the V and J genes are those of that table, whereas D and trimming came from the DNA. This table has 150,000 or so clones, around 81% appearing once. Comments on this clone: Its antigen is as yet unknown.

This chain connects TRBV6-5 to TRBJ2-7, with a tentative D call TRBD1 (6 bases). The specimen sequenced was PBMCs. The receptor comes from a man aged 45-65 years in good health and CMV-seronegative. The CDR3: CASNTLAGAYEQYF. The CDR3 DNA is TGTGCCAGCAATACGCTGGCAGGGGCCTACGAGCAGTACTTC.